This T cell receptor (beta chain) was captured in a study of T cell repertoires in cytomegalovirus infection. Study details: Newly reported HLA-C-restricted and thoroughly characterized HLA-B-restricted CMV epitopes were employed. Matching HLA type and CMV infection were both indicated by public TCR beta signatures.

This clonotype was seen a single time. Its antigen is currently unknown. TCRdb analysed the reads with MiXCR anew, one entry per CDR3 protein. The sample contains tens of thousands of distinct CDR3 sequences, 20% to 25% of which appear only once. Germline CDR1 SGHTA, CDR2 FQGNSA. The CDR3 runs 14 residues. V dropped 1 base and J dropped 2 bases, with 9 bases sitting between them. Study-wide results and limits: HLA-C-restricted TCR beta clonotypes specific for CMV led the ex vivo response.

Sequences were derived from CD8+ T cells from cultured PBMCs, sampled from culture after CMV antigen stimulation. The chain employs TRBV7-2 and TRBJ2-7, with D possibly matching TRBD1 (5 bases). The source of this sequence is a human donor in good health (CMV status not recorded). Some clones in this sample may be carry-over from other donors' samples. The CDR3 spells CASSLGPGPYEQYF. Here the CDR3 DNA reads TGTGCCAGCAGCTTAGGCCCAGGGCCCTACGAGCAGTACTTC.